This T cell receptor (beta chain) was observed in a study of blood T cell repertoires in COVID-19. Germline-derived CDR1 and CDR2 are MNHEY and SVGAGI. This CDR3 is built from 15 residues. Measured with immunoSEQ multiplex PCR; TCRdb has only the in-frame clones, and not every one. The data hold about 240,000 clones, with 83% observed a single time. The chain joins TRBV6-5 to TRBJ1-5; 9 bases are a match to TRBD1. Sequencing input: PBMCs or T cells enriched from blood (not recorded which). The receptor was derived from a woman in her 40s who had been exposed to COVID-19. CDR3 sequence: CAAISRDRANQPQHF. DNA for the CDR3: TGTGCTGCCATATCCCGGGACAGGGCTAATCAGCCCCAGCATTTT.